The 8 T cell receptor beta chains given below trace back to one sample, sequenced in a study of blood T cells in healthy people across ages. Next came a second PCR, run for about 6 to 12 cycles, which used a sample-barcoded 5' primer along with a J-beta primer mix. Each CDR3 protein is one row after TCRdb ran MiXCR on the 5' RACE reads. The sample has roughly 800,000 distinct CDR3 sequences, more than 45% seen once. The material sequenced was blood. These receptors originate from a man younger than 40 in good health.

The V call is TRBV6-6, the J call TRBJ1-4; perhaps TRBD1 as D (5 bases). The CDR3 spans 14 residues. V gave up 2 bases and J gave up 3 bases, with 7 bases separating them. Looked up from germline, CDR1 is MNHNY and CDR2 is SVGAGI (reference sequence). CDR3 DNA sequence: TGTGCCAGCAGTTACAGGGGCTCTAATGAAAAACTGTTTTTT. Its translation: CASSYRGSNEKLFF.

This rearrangement joins TRBV9 to TRBJ1-1; D gene unclear. CDR3 length equals 13 residues. The V end was cut by 6 bases, the J end by 4 bases, with 13 bases between. Germline V lookup: CDR1 SGDLS, CDR2 YYNGEE. As DNA, the CDR3 is TGTGCCAGCACCAGCGTGCCGGGCACTGAAGCTTTCTTT. Translating gives CASTSVPGTEAFF.

This clonotype came up once. V is TRBV7-3 and J is TRBJ2-3; D may be TRBD1 or TRBD2 (5 bases each). CDR1 and CDR2 (germline): SGHTA, FQGTGA. CDR3 length: 13 amino acids. The germline V and J ends were trimmed by 5 bases and 10 bases, with 16 bases remaining between them. CDR3 coding DNA: TGTGCCAGCAGCCCCTCCGGGACCCAGGCGCAGTATTTT. It encodes CASSPSGTQAQYF.

J is TRBJ2-3 and V is TRBV10-3; 8 nucleotides align to TRBD2. CDR1 is ENHRY and CDR2 is SYGVKD in the germline V gene. V trimming: 4 bases; J trimming: 0 bases; junction bases outside the gene matches: 3. The CDR3 covers 15 residues. The CDR3 reads CAISAPSGSTDTQYF. DNA for the CDR3: TGTGCCATCAGTGCGCCTAGCGGGAGCACAGATACGCAGTATTTT.

V usage is TRBV7-8 and J usage is TRBJ2-3, with D unclear. Germline lookup yields CDR1 SGHVS and CDR2 FQNEAQ. The V gene lost 6 bases and the J gene lost 2 bases, with 18 bases spanning the gap. There are 16 residues in the CDR3. The DNA for the CDR3 is TGTGCCAGCAGAAGAACCCGCGCCCGACACACAGATACGCAGTATTTT. This sequence encodes CASRRTRARHTDTQYF.

DNA for the CDR3: TGTGCCAGCAGTTACATGCAGATAAACACTGAAGCTTTCTTT. This sequence encodes CASSYMQINTEAFF. The J gene is TRBJ1-1, the V gene TRBV6-2 or TRBV6-3, with D uncertain. Germline values: CDR1 MNHEY, CDR2 SVGEGT. The V end lost 2 bases, the J end lost 2 bases, and 9 bases lay between the germline ends. This CDR3 contains 14 residues.

This rearrangement joins TRBV12-3 or TRBV12-4 to TRBJ2-3; TRBD2 matches 14 bases. V lost 7 bases and J lost 8; bases outside the gene matches: 8. The CDR3 covers 15 residues. CDR3: CASTPYGTSGGTQYF. The CDR3 DNA follows: TGTGCCAGCACCCCTTACGGGACTAGCGGGGGTACGCAGTATTTT.

The chain is built from TRBV10-3 and TRBJ2-3; TRBD1 matches 12 bases. With V trimmed by 8 bases and J by 8 bases, 8 bases remained unmatched. The CDR3 has 14 residues. The V gene's germline CDR1 is ENHRY and CDR2 SYGVKD. The CDR3 DNA reads as TGTGCCATCCAAGACTGGGACAGGGGGCGTACGCAGTATTTT. It specifies CAIQDWDRGRTQYF.